The rows below give T cell receptor beta chains drawn from one sample of a study of response to subunit inactivated influenza vaccine. TCRdb itself ran the RT-PCR reads through MiXCR, one entry per CDR3 protein. The sample consists of 650,000 to 800,000 distinct CDR3 sequences, roughly 18% of them appearing once. This specimen consisted of PBMCs from blood, obtained 5 days after vaccination. The receptors here all came from a man aged 45 to 65 who received an inactivated influenza vaccine. The CDR3 runs from the conserved cysteine through the conserved F or W. Fields, in order: CDR3 length, clone size, J gene, D gene, V gene, CDR3 DNA, CDR3 protein. A D gene is named only where the DNA matches it firmly. Rows give clone size only sometimes, using once, few, many, or a class for an expanded clone.

>14|few|TRBJ1-4|NA|TRBV20-1
TGCAGTGCTAGAACAGGCGGAAGGGGTGAAAAACTGTTTTTT
CSARTGGRGEKLFF
>16|many|TRBJ1-1|TRBD1|TRBV12-3/TRBV12-4
TGTGCCAGCAGTTTACTACAGGGGAGGCGGAACACTGAAGCTTTCTTT
CASSLLQGRRNTEAFF
>16|NA|TRBJ2-7|TRBD1|TRBV11-2
TGTGCCAGCAGCGTATACTTGGACAGGGGGAACTACGAGCAGTACTTC
CASSVYLDRGNYEQYF
>15|NA|TRBJ2-5|TRBD2|TRBV6-5
TGTGCCAGCAGTTCGACTAGCGGGACCCAAGAGACCCAGTACTTC
CASSSTSGTQETQYF
>15|many|TRBJ2-5|NA|TRBV28
TGTGCCAGCAGTTTGGGAGACCACTCTGGGGAGACCCAGTACTTC
CASSLGDHSGETQYF
>13|few|TRBJ1-6|NA|TRBV7-2
TGTGCCAGCAGCCACGACCTGAATTCACCCCTCCACTTT
CASSHDLNSPLHF
>14|few|TRBJ1-6|TRBD1|TRBV10-3
TGTGCCATCAGTGAAGGCAGGGGGTATTCACCCCTCCACTTT
CAISEGRGYSPLHF
>13|many|TRBJ1-5|NA|TRBV12-3/TRBV12-4
TGTGCCAGCAGTTTAACGAGGGATCAGCCCCAGCATTTT
CASSLTRDQPQHF
>12|many|TRBJ2-5|NA|TRBV7-9
TGTGCCAGCAGCTTAGACCAGGGGACCCAGTACTTC
CASSLDQGTQYF
>15|NA|TRBJ2-7|NA|TRBV28
TGTGCCAGCAGTTTCGGCATCCCGATCAGCTACGAGCAGTACTTC
CASSFGIPISYEQYF
>17|NA|TRBJ2-3|TRBD2|TRBV20-1
TGCAGTGCTAGAGATCCAGTCCGACTAGCGGGGGGTCATACGCAGTATTTT
CSARDPVRLAGGHTQYF
>10|NA|TRBJ2-5|NA|TRBV5-8
TGTGCCAGCCTAGAGGAGACCCAGTACTTC
CASLEETQYF
>16|few|TRBJ1-2|TRBD1|TRBV20-1
TGCAGTGCTCCCGGGACAGGGAAAAACTTTAACTATGGCTACACCTTC
CSAPGTGKNFNYGYTF
>14|NA|TRBJ1-5|NA|TRBV5-1
TGCGCCAGCAGCACTGGACAGAGCGATCAGCCCCAGCATTTT
CASSTGQSDQPQHF
>15|NA|TRBJ2-7|NA|TRBV18
TGTGCCAGCTCACCACTCCGACAGGGAGGCTACGAGCAGTACTTC
CASSPLRQGGYEQYF
>15|once|TRBJ2-1|NA|TRBV6-2/TRBV6-3
TGTGCCAGCAGTTACAGTACAGGGAGGTGGGATGAGCAGTTCTTC
CASSYSTGRWDEQFF
>13|few|TRBJ2-7|NA|TRBV20-1
TGCAGTGCTACCCGTCGGCCCTCCTACGAGCAGTACTTC
CSATRRPSYEQYF
>15|few|TRBJ2-3|NA|TRBV29-1
TGCAGCGTTGAATGGGGTACTGGCCCAGCAGATACGCAGTATTTT
CSVEWGTGPADTQYF
>18|NA|TRBJ2-1|TRBD2|TRBV6-1
TGTGCCAGCAGTCCCCCGTACGGACTAGCGGCCTCCTACAATGAGCAGTTCTTC
CASSPPYGLAASYNEQFF
>14|NA|TRBJ2-7|NA|TRBV10-3
TGTGCCATCTCCCCTTGGACCAACTCCTACGAGCAGTACTTC
CAISPWTNSYEQYF
>12|few|TRBJ2-5|NA|TRBV20-1
TGCAGTGCCCCACCGGGACAAGAGACCCAGTACTTC
CSAPPGQETQYF
>13|NA|TRBJ2-5|TRBD2|TRBV20-1
TGCAGTGCCGGAGCGGGGGGGACCCTTCAGAAGTACTTC
CSAGAGGTLQKYF
>15|NA|TRBJ2-5|TRBD1|TRBV12-3/TRBV12-4
TGTGCCAGCAGTCACACAGGGGGCTGGGTGGAGACCCAGTACTTC
CASSHTGGWVETQYF
>13|few|TRBJ2-7|TRBD2|TRBV10-3
TGTGCCATCAGAACTAGCGGGAGCTACGAGCAGTACTTC
CAIRTSGSYEQYF
>15|few|TRBJ2-7|TRBD2|TRBV12-3/TRBV12-4
TGTGCCAGCAGCCAGACTAGCGGCGGACCCCGAGAGCAGTACTTC
CASSQTSGGPREQYF